These 23 T cell receptor beta chains were all obtained from the same sample, sequenced in a study of blood T cell repertoires in COVID-19. Generated by immunoSEQ multiplex PCR, the TCRdb table keeps only in-frame clones and is missing some. The table lists around 25,000 clones, around 88% of them singletons. Sequencing used peripheral blood. All receptors derive from a human donor with active COVID-19. The donor label of this sample is uncertain.

Of note for this clone: This sample includes further DNA sequences coding for the same CDR3. This rearrangement joins TRBV9 to TRBJ1-4, with TRBD1 as a possible D gene (5 bases). The V end lost 2 bases, the J end lost 3 bases, and 11 bases lay between the germline ends. The germline V gene encodes CDR1 SGDLS and CDR2 YYNGEE. The CDR3 covers 15 residues. The CDR3 protein is CASSVGTGANEKLFF. The CDR3 nucleotides are TGTGCCAGCAGCGTGGGGACGGGGGCTAATGAAAAACTGTTTTTT.

The chain joins TRBV11-2 to TRBJ2-3, with 7 bases aligning to TRBD2. The trim removed 4 bases at V and 5 bases at J, leaving 9 bases unmatched. Germline V CDR1 and CDR2: SGHAT, FQNNGV. The CDR3 has 15 amino acids. The CDR3 nucleotides are TGTGCCAGCAGCTCTCCGGTGGGGGGGGGAGATACGCAGTATTTT. Translating gives CASSSPVGGGDTQYF.

The chain links TRBV29-1 to TRBJ1-3; 8 bases match TRBD1. Germline V lookup: CDR1 SQVTM, CDR2 ANQGSEA. CDR3 size: 16 residues. The V segment lost 6 bases and the J segment 1 base; nucleotides outside the gene matches: 11. In DNA, the CDR3 is TGCAGCGTCTCTACGACAGGGGTTCTATCTGGAAACACCATATATTTT. Its protein is CSVSTTGVLSGNTIYF.

V is TRBV30 and J is TRBJ1-1; TRBD1 is a possible D gene (6 bases). Germline V CDR1 and CDR2: GTSNPN, SVGIG (reference sequence). Deletions cut 5 bases from V and 9 bases from J, with 19 bases between. The CDR3 consists of 13 residues. Here the CDR3 DNA reads TGTGCCTGGGCGACAGGCTTCGTAGGAAAAGCTTTCTTT. Protein: CAWATGFVGKAFF.

As for this clone: An end of the junction does not agree with germline; a read error may underlie this. The chain uses TRBV7-7 and TRBJ2-5; TRBD2 aligns across 7 bases. The CDR3 covers 14 residues. Germline CDR1 and CDR2: SSHAT and FNYEAQ (reference sequence). CDR3 DNA: TGTGCTAGCAGCTTAGACGCTAGCGGAGAGACCCAGTACTTC. Amino acids: CASSLDASGETQYF.

This clone is categorized as medium-sized. The chain uses TRBV14 and TRBJ2-1; 11 bases line up with TRBD1. Per the germline V gene, CDR1 is SGHDN and CDR2 is FVKESK. V lost 1 base to trimming and J lost 5 bases; unmatched junction nucleotides: 4. The CDR3 runs 16 residues. DNA for the CDR3: TGTGCCAGCAGCCAAGTTCCGGGACAGGGGGACAATGAGCAGTTCTTC. This translates into CASSQVPGQGDNEQFF.

The rearrangement uses TRBV28 and TRBJ2-3; 8 nucleotides line up with TRBD1. J lost 5 bases, V lost 4 bases, and 8 bases had no gene match. This CDR3 is 15 amino acids long. Per germline, CDR1 MDHEN and CDR2 SYDVKM. The CDR3 nucleotides read TGTGCCAGCAGTTCCTTGGACAGGGATAAAGATACGCAGTATTTT. This encodes CASSSLDRDKDTQYF.

V usage is TRBV5-4 and J usage is TRBJ2-1, with D unclear. V lost 4 bases to trimming and J lost 6 bases, with 8 bases between them. The CDR3 is 12 residues long. CDR1 is SGHNT and CDR2 is YYREEE in the germline V gene (reference sequence). This CDR3 reads CASSLTTNEQFF. The DNA for the CDR3 is TGTGCCAGCAGCCTAACTACCAATGAGCAGTTCTTC.

The chain recombines TRBV7-2 with TRBJ2-5; 9 nucleotides agree with TRBD2. With V trimmed by 1 base and J by 4 bases, 4 bases remained unmatched. The length of the CDR3 is 15 residues. Per the germline V gene, CDR1 is SGHTA and CDR2 is FQGNSA. The CDR3 reads CASSLGGSGGETQYF. The DNA for the CDR3 is TGTGCCAGCAGCTTAGGCGGTAGCGGGGGAGAGACCCAGTACTTC.

The rearrangement joins TRBV2 to TRBJ2-5, with 13 bases that match TRBD2. CDR3 size: 13 residues. The V gene end was trimmed by 8 bases and the J gene end by 7 bases; junction bases not matched to a gene: 4. Germline CDR1 is SNHLY and CDR2 is FYNNEI. The DNA of the CDR3 is TGTGCCAGCGGGACTAGCGGGAAAGGGACCCAGTACTTC. It codes for CASGTSGKGTQYF.

The DNA for the CDR3 is TGTGCCAGCAGCTTAGGGGGGAGGGCCGGTGCGAATGAGCAGTTCTTC. The encoded protein is CASSLGGRAGANEQFF. The genes are TRBV7-2 and TRBJ2-1, with 7 bases matching TRBD2. Germline V gene lookup returns CDR1 SGHTA and CDR2 FQGNSA. J was trimmed by 7 bases and V by 1 base; bases with no gene match: 10. CDR3 size: 16 residues. Based on the CDR3 plus reference TRBV7-2 and TRBJ2-1, the full variable domain is GAGVSQSPSNKVTEKGKDVELRCDPISGHTALYWYRQSLGQGLEFLIYFQGNSAPDKSGLPSDRFSAERTGGSVSTLTIQRTQQEDSAVYLCASSLGGRAGANEQFFGPGTRLTVL.

The chain is built from TRBV19 and TRBJ1-2; D not resolved. V lost 4 bases and J lost 14, with 14 bases in between. The CDR3 runs 11 residues. Per germline, CDR1 LNHDA and CDR2 SQIVND (reference sequence). The CDR3 spells CASSTPPTQTF. DNA of the CDR3: TGTGCCAGTAGTACGCCTCCGACTCAGACCTTC.

This clone was counted once. The V and J genes are TRBV16 and TRBJ2-3; D gene unclear. Germline V gene lookup returns CDR1 KGHSY and CDR2 FQNENV. Between the trimmed V and J ends, which lost 2 bases and 6 bases, there was a span of 6 bases. This CDR3 has 12 residues. CDR3 amino acids: CASSQTRDTQYF. CDR3 DNA sequence: TGTGCCAGCAGCCAAACGAGGGATACGCAGTATTTT.

V is TRBV19 and J is TRBJ2-1; D unclear. Germline V lookup: CDR1 LNHDA, CDR2 SQIVND (reference sequence). With 3 bases removed from V and 0 bases from J, the gap between germline ends came to 3 bases. The CDR3 runs to 13 residues. The CDR3 region is CASSIRSYNEQFF. CDR3 DNA: TGTGCCAGTAGTATTCGCTCCTACAATGAGCAGTTCTTC.

The chain links TRBV28 to TRBJ2-1; 13 bases are a match to TRBD2. Losses at the gene ends were 6 bases for V and 15 bases for J; bases not matched to a gene: 14. The CDR3 totals 15 residues. Per the germline V gene, CDR1 is MDHEN and CDR2 is SYDVKM. In DNA, the CDR3 is TGTGCCAGCAGGCCCCAGACTAGCGGGAGGACCCGTCCGTTCTTC. It specifies CASRPQTSGRTRPFF. The full variable domain, in which reference TRBV28 and TRBJ2-1 provide the parts outside the CDR3, is DVKVTQSSRYLVKRTGEKVFLECVQDMDHENMFWYRQDPGLGLRLIYFSYDVKMKEKGDIPEGYSVSREKKERFSLILESASTNQTSMYLCASRPQTSGRTRPFFGPGTRLTVL.

V and J are TRBV5-1 and TRBJ1-2; 8 bases align to TRBD1. This CDR3 is built from 15 residues. The junction had 12 bases not matched to a gene; V was cut back by 4 bases and J by 7 bases. CDR1 and CDR2 (germline): SGHRS, YFSETQ. CDR3 coding DNA: TGCGCCAGCAGCCCGGGGACAGGCGAGACACTTGGCTACACCTTC. Translated: CASSPGTGETLGYTF.

This chain joins TRBV28 and TRBJ2-2, with 12 bases matching TRBD2. V lost 4 bases and J lost 3; bases outside the gene matches: 3. In germline, CDR1 is MDHEN, CDR2 SYDVKM. This CDR3 is built from 16 residues. The CDR3 nucleotides read TGTGCCAGCAGTTCTAGCGGGAGGGTATACACCGGGGAGCTGTTTTTT. It is translated as CASSSSGRVYTGELFF.

This clone occurred a few times. The V gene is TRBV11-2, the J gene TRBJ2-1; 14 positions agree with TRBD2. The CDR3 sequence is 19 residues long. Germline V gene lookup returns CDR1 SGHAT and CDR2 FQNNGV. Unmatched junction bases numbered 8, after V lost 1 base and J lost 3 bases. CDR3 amino acids: CASSLGGLAGDIRYNEQFF. The CDR3 coding sequence is TGTGCCAGCAGCTTAGGGGGACTAGCGGGAGACATTCGCTACAATGAGCAGTTCTTC. The full variable domain, completed using reference TRBV11-2 and TRBJ2-1, is EAGVAQSPRYKIIEKRQSVAFWCNPISGHATLYWYQQILGQGPKLLIQFQNNGVVDDSQLPKDRFSAERLKGVDSTLKIQPAKLEDSAVYLCASSLGGLAGDIRYNEQFFGPGTRLTVL.

The chain recombines TRBV19 with TRBJ2-1; the D gene is possibly TRBD1 (6 bases). Per the germline V gene, CDR1 is LNHDA and CDR2 is SQIVND (reference sequence). The CDR3 covers 17 residues. V lost 5 bases and J lost 3, with 20 bases in between. CDR3 DNA sequence: TGTGCCAGTAGTGCCACAGGGTCGGATATCTTCTACAATGAGCAGTTCTTC. This sequence encodes CASSATGSDIFYNEQFF.

The genes are TRBV27 and TRBJ1-6; perhaps TRBD1 as D (6 bases). This CDR3 spans 14 amino acids. Germline CDR1 is MNHEY and CDR2 is SMNVEV (reference sequence). Trimming took off 6 bases at V and 6 bases at J, with 12 bases between the two ends. Here the CDR3 DNA reads TGTGCCAGCAGCAATACAGGGATTAATTCACCCCTCCACTTT. Translating it yields CASSNTGINSPLHF.

The chain uses TRBV2 and TRBJ2-7; TRBD1 matches 9 bases. The CDR3 extends over 14 amino acids. J gave up 5 bases and V 4 bases, and 6 bases lay outside the gene matches. Germline values: CDR1 SNHLY, CDR2 FYNNEI. Here the CDR3 reads CASSGTGAIHEQYF. The CDR3 DNA follows: TGTGCCAGCAGTGGGACAGGGGCGATACACGAGCAGTACTTC.

The chain has TRBV27 and TRBJ2-3; D possibly corresponds to TRBD1 (6 bases). From germline, CDR1 is MNHEY and CDR2 SMNVEV (reference sequence). This CDR3 has 14 amino acids. Trimming stripped 6 bases from V and 2 bases from J, with 12 bases between. The CDR3 region has the DNA TGTGCCAGCAGCCCTACAGGGAACACAGATACGCAGTATTTT. As protein: CASSPTGNTDTQYF.

This clone has only one observation. This sequence joins TRBV9 and TRBJ2-1; 7 nucleotides align to TRBD2. The CDR3 runs 15 residues. Germline assignment: CDR1 SGDLS and CDR2 YYNGEE. V dropped 4 bases and J dropped 4; count of bases not matched to a gene: 8. CDR3 in amino acids: CASSPRLAAYNEQFF. In nucleotides, the CDR3 is TGTGCCAGCAGCCCCCGGCTAGCGGCTTACAATGAGCAGTTCTTC.